This record looks at one TCR beta chain sequence and its context. V gave up 1 base and J gave up 7 bases, with 12 bases separating them. Germline-derived CDR1 and CDR2 are SGHRS and YFSETQ. CDR3 length equals 15 residues. This entry belongs to a study of cytomegalovirus exposure and HLA in healthy donors. The PCR used 60 Vbeta and 13 Jbeta primers. Only in-frame clones appear in the TCRdb table, and some are missing; sequencing was by immunoSEQ multiplex PCR. The sample holds more than 90,000 clones, over 60% seen once. This receptor was identified in a female donor in good health and CMV-seronegative. The rearrangement uses TRBV5-1 and TRBJ1-6; D unresolved. Input material: PBMCs. Written as DNA, the CDR3 is TGCGCCAGCAGCTTGATCGACTCCACAAATTCACCCCTCCACTTT. The encoded protein is CASSLIDSTNSPLHF.